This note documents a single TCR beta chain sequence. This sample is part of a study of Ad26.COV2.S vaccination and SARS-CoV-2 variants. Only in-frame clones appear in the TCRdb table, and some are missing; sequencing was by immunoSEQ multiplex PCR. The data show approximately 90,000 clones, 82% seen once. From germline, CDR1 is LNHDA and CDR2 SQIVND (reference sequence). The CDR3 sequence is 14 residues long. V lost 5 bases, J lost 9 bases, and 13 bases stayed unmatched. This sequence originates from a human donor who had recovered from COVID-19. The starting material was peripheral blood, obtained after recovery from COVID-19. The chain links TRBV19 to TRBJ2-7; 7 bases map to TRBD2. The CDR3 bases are TGTGCCAGTAGTCCTGAGCGGGAATTTACGTGGCAGTACTTC. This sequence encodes CASSPEREFTWQYF.